A selection of T cell receptor beta chains follows, all from one sample in a study of blood T cell repertoires in COVID-19. The repertoire was sequenced with immunoSEQ multiplex PCR; TCRdb's copy has only in-frame clones and lacks some. This sample carries 130,000 to 150,000 clones, 80% of them seen once, and the ten largest clones take 5%. Sequenced input: peripheral blood. The receptors originated from a woman aged 45 to 65 with acute or convalescent COVID-19. CDR3s include the opening cysteine and the closing phenylalanine or tryptophan. The order of the fields is D gene, J gene, CDR3 length, V gene, CDR3 protein. The D gene is left open where the match is weak.

TRBD2 TRBJ2-3 15 TRBV5-1 CASSSLAGVTDTQYF
. TRBJ1-4 14 TRBV6-8 CASVPEATNEKLFF
. TRBJ2-1 14 TRBV6-2/TRBV6-3 CASSPGLLYNEQFF
. TRBJ1-1 14 TRBV6-2/TRBV6-3 CASSYSAGDTEAFF
. TRBJ2-2 15 TRBV19 CASSIGLMNTGELFF
TRBD1 TRBJ1-6 14 TRBV6-5 CASSYPGQNSPLHF
. TRBJ1-1 14 TRBV9 CASSVMDSNTEAFF
. TRBJ1-3 15 TRBV7-9 CASRPEGFSGNTIYF
. TRBJ1-1 14 TRBV5-1 CASSLVAGGFEAFF
TRBD1 TRBJ2-3 16 TRBV7-2 CASSLYTGGDTDTQYF
TRBD2 TRBJ2-1 14 TRBV6-5 CASTAGGTYNEQFF
. TRBJ1-5 17 TRBV19 CASSPTPGTYSNQPQHF
TRBD1 TRBJ1-5 16 TRBV6-6 CASSDRGRGTRQPQHF
. TRBJ1-2 15 TRBV9 CASSGGEGSYYGYTF
TRBD2 TRBJ2-3 15 TRBV5-1 CASSELAGGPGTQYF
. TRBJ1-2 13 TRBV5-1 CASSWGGEGGYTF
TRBD2 TRBJ2-1 17 TRBV4-1 CASSQDSAGGPSDEQFF
. TRBJ2-5 11 TRBV29-1 CSFIRGETQYF
. TRBJ1-1 15 TRBV5-8 CASSFMFGGNTEAFF
TRBD2 TRBJ2-1 15 TRBV10-3 CAISWGLAGNNEQFF
TRBD1 TRBJ2-6 17 TRBV19 CASRNSGQNSGANVLTF
. TRBJ2-3 15 TRBV5-1 CASSLEGEWTDTQYF
. TRBJ1-2 14 TRBV28 CATKTSDKDYGYTF
. TRBJ1-2 12 TRBV9 CASSIRDYGYTF
. TRBJ1-6 16 TRBV19 CASSHLQGRDNSPLHF
. TRBJ1-3 16 TRBV19 CASSEFARKFGNTIYF
TRBD1 TRBJ2-6 16 TRBV6-5 CASSSDRGLGANVLTF
TRBD1 TRBJ1-5 17 TRBV28 CASSRDRGDYSNQPQHF
TRBD1 TRBJ1-1 15 TRBV6-5 CATAPGDSTYTEAFF
. TRBJ1-3 15 TRBV6-6 CASSPSGQGGNTIYF
. TRBJ2-3 14 TRBV2 CASEKQEYSDTQYF
. TRBJ1-6 18 TRBV19 CASSLQNNGQVYNSPLHF
. TRBJ1-3 12 TRBV7-2 CASDGFRNTIYF
. TRBJ1-2 14 TRBV7-9 CASSLAMGGYGYTF
. TRBJ2-5 12 TRBV7-2 CAGSLNFRTQYF
TRBD1 TRBJ2-5 15 TRBV7-2 CASSLGTGAMETQYF